This T cell receptor (beta chain) was profiled in a study of T-cell reconstitution after alpha-beta-depleted transplantation in children. Study results and caveats: At the one-year point after transplant, T-cell counts and TCRbeta diversity were found to come mostly from T cells that had been newly produced. Recipient T cells and thymic progenitors that survived gave rise to the high TCRbeta diversity observed at day 60 in some patients.

Trimming shortened V by 1 base and J by 5 bases, and 26 bases separated the two germline ends. CDR3 length: 19 amino acids. Germline V gene sequence: CDR1 LNHNV, CDR2 YYDKDF (reference sequence). Comment on this clonotype: Its antigen is not identified.

Unique molecular identifiers were built into the TCRbeta library. TCRdb recomputed calls from the PCR reads with MiXCR, one row per CDR3 protein. This table has 530,000 or so distinct CDR3 sequences, 25% to 30% appearing once. Source: PBMCs, taken before TCRalphabeta/CD19-depleted stem cell transplant. J is TRBJ1-2 and V is TRBV15, with a possible D match to TRBD1 (5 bases). The sequence was obtained from a boy under three years old with Wiskott-Aldrich syndrome, due to receive a stem cell transplant. The CDR3 loop is CATSRVDNSKGWGYYGYTF. The CDR3 coding sequence is TGTGCCACCAGCAGAGTCGACAATTCTAAAGGGTGGGGGTATTATGGCTACACCTTC.